Reported below is one T cell receptor (beta chain). Its antigen is not identified. The sample comes from a study of lymphopenia after photon versus proton radiotherapy. Study-wide findings and caveats: Post-nadir diversity loss with photons came from oligoclonal expansion, particularly CD8+ Temra cells. Larger post-nadir TCR diversity loss correlated inversely with survival in deceased patients. Relative stability marked proton patients; photon patients lost diversity and naive cells. Only patients who died were analyzed for survival; proton advantage is unproven.

Only in-frame clones appear in the TCRdb table, and some are missing; sequencing was by immunoSEQ multiplex PCR. The sample holds about 70,000 clones; around 87% are singletons and the top ten take 10% to 11%. The sample consisted of peripheral blood, taken from a patient treated with proton-based radiotherapy. This TCR derives from an elderly man with esophageal cancer.

The CDR3 region is CASSPLGSGVYEQYF. CDR3 nucleotide sequence: TGTGCCAGCAGCCCATTGGGGAGCGGGGTTTACGAGCAGTACTTC. V and J are TRBV7-2 and TRBJ2-7, with TRBD2 matching 7 bases. This CDR3 has 15 residues. Trimming removed 5 bases from V and 4 bases from J; junction bases left unmatched: 11. In germline, CDR1 is SGHTA, CDR2 FQGNSA.